The sequence of this T cell receptor (beta chain) was determined in a study of T-cell reconstitution after alpha-beta-depleted transplantation in children. Study-level points and caveats: At day 60, the high TCRbeta diversity found in some patients originated from recipient T cells and thymic progenitors that had survived. About two months after transplant, alpha-beta T cells reportedly came from several hundred expanded graft clones. The main origin of T-cell counts and diversity one year after transplant was newly produced T cells.

The germline gives CDR1 MNHEY, CDR2 SMNVEV (reference sequence). Trimming shortened V by 5 bases and J by 5 bases, and 10 bases separated the two germline ends. The CDR3 has 13 amino acids. Molecular barcoding with unique molecular identifiers was used for the TCRbeta library. TCRdb redid the calling of the PCR reads with MiXCR, one entry per CDR3 protein. Of around 600,000 distinct CDR3 sequences detected, roughly 23% appear once; the ten largest clones hold roughly an eighth. Turning to this clonotype: Its target is not known.

The gene calls are TRBV27 and TRBJ2-1, with a weak D call TRBD1 (6 bases). The TCR originated in a boy in the first two years of life who had a stem cell transplant for acute myeloid leukemia, so the T cells may come from the graft donor. The material sequenced was PBMCs, mostly from graft donor cells, taken 360 days after TCRalphabeta/CD19-depleted stem cell transplant. The DNA for the CDR3 is TGTGCCAGCAGTAAACAGGGCGACAATGAGCAGTTCTTC. As protein: CASSKQGDNEQFF.